What follows describes a single TCR beta chain. The data belong to a study of blood T cells in healthy people across ages. V gave up 1 base and J gave up 6 bases, with 4 bases separating them. The CDR3 length is 12 residues. CDR1 is MGHDK, CDR2 SYGVNS, per germline. Primers used in a second PCR of roughly 7 to 11 cycles were a sample-barcoded 5' primer and a J-beta primer mix. TCRdb fed the 5' RACE reads into MiXCR, producing one record per CDR3 protein. Of roughly 1 million distinct CDR3 sequences in the sample, 20% to 25% were seen once. This sample was shared with a second study, whose subject was T cells of mothers and their children. Per that study: Compared with unrelated pairs, related mother-child pairs had slightly higher, non-significant overlap.

The source material was blood. V usage is TRBV25-1 and J usage is TRBJ2-1; no clear D gene. The TCR was taken from a girl aged 2-10 years in good health. The CDR3 sequence: CASSEFFNEQFF. CDR3 coding DNA: TGTGCCAGCAGTGAATTCTTCAATGAGCAGTTCTTC.